A single sample is the source of the 8 T cell receptor beta chains below, sequenced in a study of blood T cell repertoires in COVID-19. Assay used: immunoSEQ multiplex PCR; TCRdb lists only in-frame clones, some missing. The table lists around 100,000 clones, over 80% of them singletons. The sequenced sample was peripheral blood. The source of these receptors is a woman aged 45 to 65 with acute or convalescent COVID-19.

This clone was recorded only once. The chain has TRBV19 and TRBJ2-5, with 8 bases matching TRBD2. The germline V gene encodes CDR1 LNHDA and CDR2 SQIVND (reference sequence). V shed 5 bases and J 10 bases; nucleotides not matched to a gene: 12. CDR3 length: 14 residues. The CDR3 DNA follows: TGTGCCAGTAGTCTACTAGCGGCCGGAGAGGACCAGTACTTC. Residues: CASSLLAAGEDQYF.

The rearrangement uses TRBV7-9 and TRBJ1-2; 7 bases map to TRBD1. The CDR3 contains 14 residues. Germline V gene data show CDR1 as SEHNR and CDR2 as FQNEAQ (reference sequence). V dropped 3 bases and J dropped 4; count of bases not matched to a gene: 5. DNA of the CDR3: TGTGCCAGCAGCTTTACAGGGGAACCCTATGGCTACACCTTC. Protein sequence: CASSFTGEPYGYTF.

In this sample, this clone turned up once. This chain connects TRBV11-2 to TRBJ1-6; a weak D match, TRBD1 (6 bases). Per germline, CDR1 SGHAT and CDR2 FQNNGV. This CDR3 contains 15 residues. The germline V and J ends were trimmed by 1 base and 7 bases, with 11 bases remaining between them. The CDR3 DNA reads TGTGCCAGCAGCTTAGCCCAGGGGATGAATTCACCCCTCCACTTT. It yields the protein CASSLAQGMNSPLHF.

The gene calls are TRBV5-1 and TRBJ2-1, with a tentative D call TRBD1 (6 bases). The germline gives CDR1 SGHRS, CDR2 YFSETQ. With 4 bases removed from V and 6 bases from J, the gap between germline ends came to 14 bases. The CDR3 contains 14 residues. The CDR3: CASSTSRDTNEQFF. CDR3 bases: TGCGCCAGCAGCACGTCCCGGGACACCAATGAGCAGTTCTTC.

The CDR3 sequence: CASSPPGGDTQYF. The DNA of the CDR3 is TGCGCCAGCAGTCCCCCTGGCGGAGATACGCAGTATTTT. This chain connects TRBV5-1 to TRBJ2-3, with D unclear. Germline V gene data show CDR1 as SGHRS and CDR2 as YFSETQ. The CDR3 covers 13 residues. Trimming stripped 5 bases from V and 5 bases from J, with 12 bases between.

V and J are TRBV6-5 and TRBJ2-1; possibly TRBD2 for D (6 bases). CDR1 is MNHEY, CDR2 SVGAGI, per germline. The CDR3 runs 15 residues. The V end was cut by 4 bases, the J end by 4 bases, with 14 bases between. CDR3 DNA: TGTGCCAGCAGTTTAACCGGGACTCCTTACAATGAGCAGTTCTTC. Its protein product is CASSLTGTPYNEQFF.

This rearrangement joins TRBV7-9 to TRBJ2-7; possible D gene TRBD2, 6 bases. V lost 2 bases to trimming and J lost 4 bases, with 12 bases between them. The CDR3 totals 14 residues. Germline-derived CDR1 and CDR2 are SEHNR and FQNEAQ (reference sequence). The CDR3 DNA is TGTGCCAGCAGCTTACGAAGCGGGTCTTACGAGCAGTACTTC. Its protein is CASSLRSGSYEQYF. The whole variable domain, remainder taken from reference TRBV7-9 and TRBJ2-7, is DTGVSQNPRHKITKRGQNVTFRCDPISEHNRLYWYRQTLGQGPEFLTYFQNEAQLEKSRLLSDRFSAERPKGSFSTLEIQRTEQGDSAMYLCASSLRSGSYEQYFGPGTRLTVT.

The chain joins TRBV28 to TRBJ1-5, with D perhaps TRBD1 (6 bases). Germline CDR1 and CDR2: MDHEN and SYDVKM. The CDR3 runs 16 residues. Trimming cost V 5 bases and J 0 bases, with 14 bases left between them. Here the CDR3 DNA reads TGTGCCAGCAGTCCCCGGACAGTTTATAGCAATCAGCCCCAGCATTTT. This codes for CASSPRTVYSNQPQHF.